Below, one TCR beta chain is given with its context. The T cells that were sequenced for TCR beta were CD8+ and CD4+ cells from blood. It was negative isolation that provided the CD8+ and CD4+ T cells, whereas TEMRA cells were enriched by FACS. These data come from a study of CD8 T cells in Susac syndrome. Trimming left V 8 bases short and J 1 base short, with 9 bases between. Germline lookup yields CDR1 LGHDT and CDR2 YNNKEL (reference sequence). The CDR3 runs 14 residues. Random hexamers were used to reverse transcribe an amount of about 0.5 to 1 ug RNA. By means of immunoSEQ multiplex PCR, TCR beta CDR3 spanning 54 Vbeta and 13 Jbeta underwent amplification. One entry per CDR3 protein results from TCRdb running MiXCR on the immunoSEQ multiplex PCR reads. The table includes around 190,000 distinct CDR3 sequences, roughly 95% detected once.

This clonotype was obtained from a human donor in good health. This chain uses TRBV3-1 with TRBJ1-6; no reliable D call. Sequencing input: CD4+ T cells from PBMCs. The CDR3 region is CASSLGSYNSPLHF. The CDR3 nucleotides are TGTGCCAGCTCGCTTGGGTCCTATAATTCACCCCTCCACTTT.